This is a list of T cell receptor beta chains from one sample in a study of cytomegalovirus exposure and HLA in healthy donors. The repertoire was sequenced with immunoSEQ multiplex PCR; TCRdb's copy has only in-frame clones and lacks some. The table shows roughly 110,000 clones, with about 84% occurring only once. The specimen sequenced was PBMCs. These receptors originate from a young man in good health and CMV-seronegative. The CDR3 runs from the conserved cysteine through the conserved F or W. D genes are given only for firm matches.

v_call d_call cdr3_aa
TRBV9 . CASSARLVGNEQFF
TRBV6-5 . CASSRAYAYEQYF
TRBV15 TRBD1 CATSGRTGSETQYF
TRBV13 TRBD1 CASSRDSGYTF
TRBV27 . CASRNTGGAYEQYF
TRBV4-1 . CASSQDGQLGAFF
TRBV5-1 . CASSLTEQTGQFF
TRBV18 . CASSLSSGNTIYF
TRBV28 . CASSGGLYGYTF
TRBV9 TRBD1 CASSEGQGVYEQYF
TRBV29-1 . CSGTGTSSTDTQYF
TRBV18 TRBD1 CASSLTGVDTEAFF
TRBV13 TRBD1 CASREGASTDTQYF
TRBV7-9 TRBD2 CASSPEGGRYEQYF
TRBV7-9 TRBD1 CASRGQGPDEQYF
TRBV29-1 TRBD2 CSAERTSGSWDTQYF
TRBV11-2 TRBD1 CASTRDRGYEQYF
TRBV5-1 TRBD1 CASSSGTGREQFF
TRBV11-1 . CAFLRDKSSYEQYF
TRBV9 TRBD2 CASSGTSSSLEQYF
TRBV6-4 . CASSEEPGHPGYTGELFF
TRBV6-5 . CASSPGDEQYF
TRBV9 . CASSVAGSSNQPQHF
TRBV19 . CASSIQAYNTEAFF
TRBV30 . CAWSYLSGQETQYF
TRBV7-3 . CASSEAGQQETQYF
TRBV9 TRBD1 CASSPRDRTHEKLFF
TRBV7-6 . CASSSLWNTEAFF
TRBV5-1 . CASTGAYEQYF
TRBV5-8 . CASSVGHSSGNTIYF
TRBV6-1 . CASSDDTYLEAFF
TRBV29-1 . CSVAGLSHNEQFF
TRBV29-1 TRBD2 CSVGGETSGSGTDTQYF
TRBV7-9 . CASSADTSYPNEQFF
TRBV2 TRBD1 CASTRTGPSKQYF
TRBV5-1 . CASSLGAGRQETQYF
TRBV5-4 TRBD2 CASSPGGDDEQFF
TRBV11-2 . CASSYLAYEQFF
TRBV29-1 . CSVVGAGTDTQYF
TRBV6-6 TRBD2 CASLGAGLAYNEQFF
TRBV9 . CASSASGSGGEQFF
TRBV29-1 . CSVVGTRGANEQFF
TRBV18 TRBD2 CASSQAGEGGEQFF
TRBV10-1 TRBD1 CASSETGGHEQYF
TRBV5-4 . CASPRAGKGGEKLFF
TRBV7-9 TRBD2 CASQGVAGYNEQFF
TRBV7-2 TRBD2 CASSLQGGGATETQYF
TRBV7-2 . CASSGGFTSTEAFF
TRBV10-1 . CASSAGVEAFF
TRBV19 . CASSYGDTQYF
TRBV6-5 . CARPLTQAKNIQYF
TRBV6-5 . CASSLRTANTGELFF
TRBV9 TRBD2 CASSVEVAGEETQYF
TRBV14 . CASSQRSYEQYF
TRBV5-4 . CASSSPPYEQGGGTEAFF